These 24 T cell receptor beta chains share one sample of origin, sequenced in a study of blood T cell repertoires in COVID-19 (TCRdb year 2020). Library preparation employed the immunoSEQ multiplex PCR assay. The table was pulled from immuneACCESS by TCRdb, which kept in-frame rearrangements only. Such tables lose some clones; where checked, under half of the loss comes from unresolved V genes, and the rest has no known cause. The sample has some 200,000 clones on record, almost 85% of them singletons. Less than 8% of the sample lies in the top ten. Source material: peripheral blood. Receptors originate from a woman in her 50s with active or convalescent COVID-19.

The chain uses TRBV5-6 and TRBJ2-7; D perhaps matches TRBD1 (7 bases). The V gene's germline CDR1 is SGHDT and CDR2 YYEEEE. This CDR3 spans 13 amino acids. The CDR3 nucleotides read TGTGCCAGCAGCGAAAAAGGCAGGGGGGCCCTCGGCGTC. Protein product: CASSEKGRGALGV.

V is TRBV28 and J is TRBJ1-1; the match to TRBD1 covers 7 bases. The germline V gene encodes CDR1 MDHEN and CDR2 SYDVKM. This CDR3 contains 14 residues. J gave up 5 bases and V 5 bases, and 8 bases lay outside the gene matches. CDR3 in DNA: TGTGCCAGCAGTAGCGAGGGGGCGCTGACTGAAGCTTTCTTT. Residues: CASSSEGALTEAFF.

This chain links TRBV6-5 with TRBJ1-4; weak D call: TRBD1 (6 bases). CDR1 is MNHEY and CDR2 is SVGAGI in the germline V gene. This CDR3 is built from 14 residues. Trimming left V 8 bases short and J 0 bases short, with 10 bases between. The CDR3: CASGQPATNEKLFF. The CDR3 DNA reads as TGTGCCAGCGGACAGCCCGCAACTAATGAAAAACTGTTTTTT.

A single count supports this clone. The chain recombines TRBV9 with TRBJ1-6; a possible D gene is TRBD1 (6 bases). CDR3 length equals 14 residues. CDR1 and CDR2 (germline): SGDLS, YYNGEE. V dropped 4 bases and J dropped 6 bases, with 11 bases sitting between them. The CDR3 region is CASSRGQSNSPLHF. The CDR3, as DNA: TGTGCCAGCAGCCGTGGACAGTCTAATTCACCCCTCCACTTT.

The chain uses TRBV4-1 and TRBJ2-3, with D possibly being TRBD2 (6 bases). V was cut by 8 bases and J by 6 bases, with 15 bases left in between. Germline CDR1 and CDR2: MGHRA and YSYEKL. The CDR3 is 13 amino acids. The CDR3 DNA follows: TGCGCCAGCGCACCGACTAGGGAGGATACGCAGTATTTT. This sequence encodes CASAPTREDTQYF.

J is TRBJ1-1 and V is TRBV19; unclear D gene. Germline CDR1 and CDR2: LNHDA and SQIVND (reference sequence). Deletions cut 6 bases from V and 0 bases from J, with 8 bases between. This CDR3 is built from 13 residues. Here the CDR3 reads CASSESMNTEAFF. The CDR3 DNA follows: TGTGCCAGTAGCGAGTCCATGAACACTGAAGCTTTCTTT.

V and J are TRBV10-3 and TRBJ2-2, with D unclear. CDR3 length: 14 amino acids. CDR1 is ENHRY and CDR2 is SYGVKD in the germline V gene. The germline V and J ends were trimmed by 2 bases and 1 base, with 5 bases remaining between them. CDR3 region: CAISETENTGELFF. The DNA for the CDR3 is TGTGCCATCAGTGAGACAGAGAACACCGGGGAGCTGTTTTTT.

This chain joins TRBV2 and TRBJ1-2; 9 bases line up with TRBD1. CDR3 length: 15 amino acids. The germline CDR1 and CDR2 sequences are SNHLY and FYNNEI. After removal of 4 bases from V and 6 bases from J, the junction contained 9 bases not matched to a gene. The CDR3 protein is CASSALKQGAHGYTF. The DNA for the CDR3 is TGTGCCAGCAGTGCTCTTAAACAGGGGGCGCATGGCTACACCTTC.

Only a few counts were recorded for this clone. The chain uses TRBV28 and TRBJ1-2, with D perhaps matching TRBD1 (5 bases). The CDR3 is 14 amino acids. V was cut by 3 bases and J by 4 bases, with 12 bases left in between. CDR1 is MDHEN and CDR2 is SYDVKM in the germline V gene. CDR3 in DNA: TGTGCCAGCAGTTTCCCAGACAGATTCTATGGCTACACCTTC. It yields the protein CASSFPDRFYGYTF.

For the CDR3, the DNA is TGTGCCAGCAGTCCTTCTACAGATACGCAGTATTTT. Protein product: CASSPSTDTQYF. The chain couples TRBV6-5 to TRBJ2-3; no reliable D call. The CDR3 has 12 residues. Germline values: CDR1 MNHEY, CDR2 SVGAGI. Trimming cost V 5 bases and J 3 bases, with 6 bases left between them.

The chain combines TRBV19 with TRBJ2-5; 14 bases align to TRBD2. Per the germline V gene, CDR1 is LNHDA and CDR2 is SQIVND (reference sequence). This CDR3 contains 14 residues. V gave up 8 bases and J gave up 4 bases; unmatched junction bases: 3. The DNA for the CDR3 is TGTGCCAGTCGACTAGCGGGGGGGCGAGAGACCCAGTACTTC. The encoded protein is CASRLAGGRETQYF. The whole variable domain, filled in from reference TRBV19 and TRBJ2-5, reads DGGITQSPKYLFRKEGQNVTLSCEQNLNHDAMYWYRQDPGQGLRLIYYSQIVNDFQKGDIAEGYSVSREKKESFPLTVTSAQKNPTAFYLCASRLAGGRETQYFGPGTRLLVL.

This sequence joins TRBV5-6 and TRBJ1-2; 9 nucleotides align to TRBD1. The CDR3 has 15 residues. V lost 4 bases to trimming and J lost 1 base; unmatched junction nucleotides: 5. Per germline, CDR1 SGHDT and CDR2 YYEEEE. The CDR3 coding sequence is TGTGCCAGCAGCCAGGACAGGGGATTTAACTATGGCTACACCTTC. As protein: CASSQDRGFNYGYTF.

This sequence joins TRBV5-4 and TRBJ2-3; no clear D. The germline gives CDR1 SGHNT, CDR2 YYREEE (reference sequence). The CDR3 has 15 residues. Trimming took 0 bases from V and 1 from J, leaving 9 bases between them. The CDR3 sequence: CASSLANSGTDTQYF. CDR3 nucleotides: TGTGCCAGCAGCTTGGCCAACTCGGGCACAGATACGCAGTATTTT.

V and J are TRBV5-8 and TRBJ2-1, with 9 bases matching TRBD1. V shed 7 bases and J 3 bases; nucleotides not matched to a gene: 5. Germline V gene lookup returns CDR1 SGHTS and CDR2 YDEGEE. This CDR3 has 14 residues. The CDR3 loop reads CASGTGQGYNEQFF. In DNA, the CDR3 is TGTGCCAGCGGTACGGGACAGGGCTACAATGAGCAGTTCTTC.

The chain has TRBV28 and TRBJ2-7; a weak D match, TRBD2 (5 bases). Per the germline V gene, CDR1 is MDHEN and CDR2 is SYDVKM. CDR3 length: 14 residues. The V and J ends lost 7 bases and 1 base respectively, with 14 bases between them. CDR3 nucleotide sequence: TGTGCCAGCAAAGATAGCAAGCGGTCCTACGAGCAGTACTTC. Amino acid sequence: CASKDSKRSYEQYF.

CDR3 in amino acids: CASSYGTGGNYGYTF. The CDR3 DNA reads as TGTGCCAGCAGTTACGGGACAGGGGGTAACTATGGCTACACCTTC. J is TRBJ1-2 and V is TRBV6-5; 11 nucleotides match TRBD1. The CDR3 is 15 amino acids. Germline-derived CDR1 and CDR2 are MNHEY and SVGAGI. V was clipped by 2 bases and J by 1 base; unmatched bases: 0.

The V and J genes are TRBV18 and TRBJ2-5; TRBD2 matches 9 bases. Germline V gene lookup returns CDR1 KGHSH and CDR2 LQKENI. V trimming: 3 bases; J trimming: 4 bases; junction bases outside the gene matches: 0. The CDR3 sequence is 13 residues long. The CDR3 here is CASSPGLAETQYF. For the CDR3, the DNA is TGTGCCAGCTCACCGGGACTAGCAGAGACCCAGTACTTC. Together with reference TRBV18 and TRBJ2-5, the CDR3 gives the full variable domain: NAGVMQNPRHLVRRRGQEARLRCSPMKGHSHVYWYRQLPEEGLKFMVYLQKENIIDESGMPKERFSAEFPKEGPSILRIQQVVRGDSAAYFCASSPGLAETQYFGPGTRLLVL.

The chain has TRBV6-6 and TRBJ1-2; D unclear. Between the trimmed V and J ends, which lost 7 bases and 2 bases, there was a span of 5 bases. The V gene's germline CDR1 is MNHNY and CDR2 SVGAGI (reference sequence). The CDR3 is 11 amino acids. CDR3 region: CASTSNYGYTF. The CDR3 region has the DNA TGTGCCAGCACCTCGAACTATGGCTACACCTTC.

The chain employs TRBV4-1 and TRBJ1-6; D perhaps matches TRBD1 (5 bases). The CDR3 length is 12 residues. The germline V gene has CDR1 MGHRA and CDR2 YSYEKL. Trimming shortened V by 3 bases and J by 9 bases, and 6 bases separated the two germline ends. CDR3 sequence (DNA): TGCGCCAGCAGCCAGGACATTTCACCCCTCCACTTT. Protein sequence: CASSQDISPLHF.

This sequence joins TRBV6-5 and TRBJ2-1, with 10 bases identical to TRBD2. CDR1 MNHEY and CDR2 SVGAGI come from the germline V gene. This CDR3 has 15 residues. With 5 bases clipped from V and 4 bases from J, the junction kept 5 bases outside the gene matches. The CDR3 nucleotides read TGTGCCAGCAGTCCGACTAGCGGGCCTTACAATGAGCAGTTCTTC. Translating it yields CASSPTSGPYNEQFF.

This chain links TRBV6-4 with TRBJ2-3, with 10 bases fitting TRBD2. Germline V gene sequence: CDR1 MRHNA, CDR2 SNTAGT. CDR3 length equals 15 residues. The V segment lost 6 bases and the J segment 4 bases; nucleotides outside the gene matches: 7. CDR3 coding DNA: TGTGCCAGCAGAGCCGGGACTAGCGAGGCAGATACGCAGTATTTT. Amino acids: CASRAGTSEADTQYF.

This clone was observed a handful of times. The V and J genes are TRBV12-3 or TRBV12-4 and TRBJ1-5; a possible D gene is TRBD1 (5 bases). The V end lost 6 bases, the J end lost 3 bases, and 9 bases lay between the germline ends. This CDR3 is built from 13 residues. In DNA, the CDR3 is TGTGCCAGCAGCCCACAGGCCAATCAGCCCCAGCATTTT. Its translation: CASSPQANQPQHF.

This chain uses TRBV3-1 (or the pseudogene TRBV3-2) with TRBJ2-2; 8 nucleotides agree with TRBD2. This CDR3 is 16 amino acids long. Germline CDR1 and CDR2: LGHDT and YNNKEL (reference sequence). Trimming removed 4 bases from V and 3 bases from J; junction bases left unmatched: 7. CDR3 loop: CASSPRVAGYTGELFF. The CDR3 DNA is TGTGCCAGCAGCCCAAGGGTAGCGGGATACACCGGGGAGCTGTTTTTT.

This clone was seen more than once but under ten times. The chain joins TRBV7-6 to TRBJ2-1; 8 bases are a match to TRBD2. Unmatched junction bases numbered 16, after V lost 5 bases and J lost 1 base. Germline V lookup: CDR1 SGHVS, CDR2 FNYEAQ. There are 19 residues in the CDR3. The CDR3 spells CASSPRAGGAIISYNEQFF. CDR3 DNA: TGTGCCAGCAGCCCCAGGGCCGGGGGGGCCATTATTTCCTACAATGAGCAGTTCTTC. Combining the CDR3 with reference TRBV7-6 and TRBJ2-1 gives the whole variable domain GAGVSQSPRYKVTKRGQDVALRCDPISGHVSLYWYRQALGQGPEFLTYFNYEAQQDKSGLPNDRFSAERPEGSISTLTIQRTEQRDSAMYRCASSPRAGGAIISYNEQFFGPGTRLTVL.